Only a few counts were recorded for the clone carrying this TCR beta chain. Its target is not known. This sample stems from a study of T-cell memory formation after mild COVID-19. Study details: Clusters were largely donor specific. Points from the study as a whole: CD4+ clones that contracted lay mainly in CM and EM; CD8+ ones lay in EMRA. Clones that shrank (day 15 to 85) were balanced CD4/CD8, whereas later expanders leaned CD4+. Whether day 37 second-wave clones are SARS-CoV-2-specific was not confirmed.

The CDR3 length is 13 residues. The V end lost 4 bases, the J end lost 9 bases, and 13 bases lay between the germline ends. The germline V gene has CDR1 MNHEY and CDR2 SVGEGT. MiXCR, applied by TCRdb to the 5' RACE reads, yields one record per CDR3 protein. The data show around 340,000 distinct CDR3 sequences, around 15% seen once. The V gene is TRBV6-2 or TRBV6-3, the J gene TRBJ2-1; the D is unclear. The TCR was taken from a man aged 18 to 35 who had mild COVID-19 (a few samples of this study predate the infection). Cell type and time point are not known. Sequencing was done on a sample of PBMCs or a T cell subset sorted from them (not recorded which). CDR3 in DNA: TGTGCCAGCAGTTCCGGGTCGGGCCCTGAGCAGTTCTTC. This sequence encodes CASSSGSGPEQFF.